This T cell receptor (beta chain) stems from a study of T cell repertoires in cytomegalovirus infection. Study in general: Public TCR beta signature analysis indicated the presence of both CMV infection and matching HLA type.

Comment on this clonotype: Its antigen is undetermined.

TCRdb independently ran MiXCR on the reads; one entry per CDR3 protein. The sample shows 300,000 or so distinct CDR3 sequences, about 26% of them seen only once. General study findings and limits: Cumulative public TCR beta family frequency identified carriers of CMV plus the relevant HLA. Dominant in the ex vivo response were TCR beta clonotypes restricted by HLA-C and specific for CMV.

This CDR3 is 15 amino acids long. Trimming cost V 4 bases and J 5 bases; bases outside gene matches: 5. Per germline, CDR1 SGHDT and CDR2 YYEEEE. The sample was PBMCs. The receptor's source is a human donor in good health (CMV status not recorded). Some clones in this sample may be carry-over from other donors' samples. This chain connects TRBV5-6 to TRBJ2-3, with TRBD2 matching 12 bases. The CDR3 region has the DNA TGTGCCAGCAGCGTAACTAGCGGGGGGCAAGATACGCAGTATTTT. This codes for CASSVTSGGQDTQYF.